This TCR beta chain comes out of a study of T cells after yellow fever vaccination. TCRdb processed the 5' RACE reads anew with MiXCR; each CDR3 protein has one entry. The repertoire consists of a few hundred thousand distinct CDR3 sequences, with roughly 8.4% occurring once and the leading ten covering 15% to 20%. This clonotype was observed a few times. V dropped 6 bases and J dropped 8 bases, with 13 bases sitting between them. The CDR3 extends over 12 amino acids. The sequence was collected from a man aged 18 to 30 who received the YFV17D yellow fever vaccine. Material: PBMCs, obtained roughly 45 days after the first yellow fever vaccination. The rearrangement links TRBV12-3 or TRBV12-4 to TRBJ1-2, with a possible D match to TRBD1 (5 bases). The CDR3 loop reads CASSTGGDGYTF. CDR3 bases: TGTGCCAGCAGCACAGGTGGCGACGGCTACACCTTC.